Listed below are T cell receptor beta chains from one sample, sequenced in a study of blood T cell dynamics during melanoma immunotherapy. Generated by immunoSEQ multiplex PCR, the TCRdb table keeps only in-frame clones and is missing some. The sample shows 10,000 to 15,000 clones, around 91% of them seen only once. Source: effector memory CD8+ T cells from blood, taken from a patient treated with checkpoint blockade. These TCRs come from a human donor with melanoma. Both conserved end residues are part of each CDR3. Each record gives: J gene, V gene, clone size, D gene, CDR3 protein, CDR3 DNA. A D gene is named only where the DNA matches it firmly. Some rows have no size entry. The others give once, few or many, or a class for an expanded clone.

TRBJ2-7 | TRBV19 | . | TRBD1 | CASSIEPGTGSYEQYF | TGTGCCAGTAGTATAGAACCCGGGACAGGCTCATACGAGCAGTACTTC
TRBJ2-7 | TRBV4-3 | once | . | CASSQARGSSYEQYF | TGCGCCAGCAGCCAGGCCCGTGGGTCCTCCTACGAGCAGTACTTC
TRBJ2-7 | TRBV19 | . | TRBD2 | CASSGTSGSYEQYF | TGTGCCAGTAGTGGGACTAGCGGGTCCTACGAGCAGTACTTC
TRBJ2-7 | TRBV21-1 | once | . | CASSSRYRGLYEQYF | TGTGCCAGCAGCTCCAGGTACAGGGGACTCTACGAGCAGTACTTC
TRBJ2-1 | TRBV7-6 | once | . | CASSYGAEQFF | TGTGCCAGCAGCTATGGGGCAGAGCAGTTCTTC
TRBJ1-4 | TRBV7-9 | . | . | CASSTRGAGEKLFF | TGTGCCAGCAGCACCAGAGGGGCGGGTGAAAAACTGTTTTTT
TRBJ2-1 | TRBV28 | . | TRBD2 | CASSQPDGRKGEQFF | TGTGCCAGCAGCCAACCAGACGGGAGGAAGGGTGAGCAGTTCTTC
TRBJ2-7 | TRBV27 | . | TRBD2 | CASSLTGGSYYEQYF | TGTGCCAGCAGCCTTACGGGGGGGTCCTACTACGAGCAGTACTTC
TRBJ1-2 | TRBV27 | . | TRBD1 | CASSPTGTGWYYGYTF | TGTGCCAGCAGTCCCACGGGGACAGGGTGGTACTATGGCTACACCTTC
TRBJ2-3 | TRBV27 | once | . | CASSHSPDTQYF | TGTGCCAGCAGCCATAGCCCAGATACGCAGTATTTT
TRBJ1-3 | TRBV7-9 | . | . | CASSLATDGIGNTIYF | TGTGCCAGCAGCTTAGCTACGGACGGGATTGGAAACACCATATATTTT
TRBJ2-6 | TRBV5-4 | . | . | CASSSPTAPSGANVLTF | TGTGCCAGCAGCAGCCCGACAGCTCCCTCTGGGGCCAACGTCCTGACTTTC
TRBJ2-1 | TRBV10-3 | . | . | CAISENGGVNEQFF | TGTGCCATCAGTGAGAACGGCGGAGTTAATGAGCAGTTCTTC
TRBJ2-7 | TRBV11-2 | . | . | CASSGTSGPIYEQYF | TGTGCCAGCAGCGGAACCAGCGGGCCGATCTACGAGCAGTACTTC
TRBJ2-1 | TRBV7-2 | . | . | CASSIISIGNEQFF | TGTGCCAGCAGCATTATCAGTATAGGGAATGAGCAGTTCTTC
TRBJ2-7 | TRBV10-2 | . | TRBD2 | CASSVGLAEYEQYF | TGCGCCAGCAGTGTCGGACTAGCGGAATACGAGCAGTACTTC
TRBJ1-3 | TRBV14 | few | . | CASSPFTTGNTIYF | TGTGCCAGCAGCCCTTTTACTACTGGAAACACCATATATTTT
TRBJ2-7 | TRBV27 | . | . | CASSLSISSISYEQYF | TGTGCCAGCAGTTTATCGATCAGTAGTATCTCCTACGAGCAGTACTTC
TRBJ2-5 | TRBV29-1 | . | . | CTLGHLQETQYF | TGCACCCTAGGACACTTACAAGAGACCCAGTACTTC
TRBJ2-7 | TRBV6-4 | . | . | CASSEGTNYEQYF | TGTGCCAGCAGTGAGGGCACGAATTACGAGCAGTACTTC
TRBJ2-7 | TRBV29-1 | . | . | CSVARGHEQYF | TGCAGCGTTGCCAGGGGCCACGAGCAGTACTTC
TRBJ1-6 | TRBV28 | . | . | CASSLGGSSPLHF | TGTGCCAGCAGTTTGGGGGGCAGCTCACCCCTCCACTTT
TRBJ2-7 | TRBV4-3 | . | . | CASSQDGLATGSYEQYF | TGCGCCAGCAGCCAAGACGGGTTGGCGACGGGCTCCTACGAGCAGTACTTC
TRBJ2-2 | TRBV28 | . | . | CASSLLAAEGGYDNTGELFF | TGTGCCAGCAGTTTATTGGCTGCCGAGGGGGGGTATGACAACACCGGGGAGCTGTTTTTT
TRBJ2-1 | TRBV9 | . | TRBD1 | CASSVGQGSDEQFF | TGTGCCAGCAGCGTAGGACAGGGGAGCGATGAGCAGTTCTTC
TRBJ1-4 | TRBV19 | . | . | CASSIWGAEDEKLFF | TGTGCCAGTAGTATTTGGGGGGCAGAGGATGAAAAACTGTTTTTT
TRBJ1-2 | TRBV11-2 | . | . | CASSSNPGVYGYTF | TGTGCCAGCAGCTCCAACCCGGGAGTCTATGGCTACACCTTC
TRBJ2-7 | TRBV4-1 | . | . | CASSPDPAAGRPYEQYF | TGCGCCAGCAGCCCCGACCCAGCAGCGGGCCGGCCCTACGAGCAGTACTTC
TRBJ2-7 | TRBV11-2 | . | . | CASSPNPKYEQYF | TGTGCCAGCAGCCCGAACCCAAAGTACGAGCAGTACTTC
TRBJ2-7 | TRBV5-4 | . | . | CASSRGAVYEQYF | TGTGCCAGCAGCCGGGGTGCCGTCTACGAGCAGTACTTC
TRBJ2-2 | TRBV11-2 | . | TRBD2 | CASSAPLAGFGELFF | TGTGCCAGCAGCGCCCCCCTAGCGGGTTTCGGGGAGCTGTTTTTT
TRBJ2-3 | TRBV5-1 | . | . | CASSWAPADTQYF | TGCGCCAGCAGCTGGGCACCGGCGGATACGCAGTATTTT
TRBJ2-7 | TRBV28 | . | TRBD2 | CASSFSGTSGSPLTYEQYF | TGTGCCAGCAGTTTCTCCGGGACTAGCGGGAGTCCCCTCACCTACGAGCAGTACTTC
TRBJ1-4 | TRBV12-5 | . | . | CASGPWGGTNEKLFF | TGTGCTAGTGGACCTTGGGGAGGCACTAATGAAAAACTGTTTTTT
TRBJ2-7 | TRBV19 | . | TRBD1 | CASSMGQGESIPYEQYF | TGTGCCAGTAGTATGGGACAGGGAGAATCAATTCCCTACGAGCAGTACTTC
TRBJ2-7 | TRBV27 | . | . | CASGPLSRRAGQYF | TGTGCCAGCGGGCCACTATCTCGTAGGGCGGGGCAGTACTTC
TRBJ2-3 | TRBV4-1 | . | . | CASSQVTSGTFLSYTQYF | TGCGCCAGCAGCCAAGTTACTTCCGGGACTTTCTTGTCTTATACGCAGTATTTT
TRBJ2-7 | TRBV5-1 | few | TRBD1 | CASSSDRAHEQYF | TGCGCCAGCAGCTCCGACAGGGCTCACGAGCAGTACTTC
TRBJ2-5 | TRBV4-1 | . | . | CASSQLAEETQYF | TGCGCCAGCAGCCAGTTAGCGGAAGAGACCCAGTACTTC
TRBJ2-7 | TRBV7-9 | once | TRBD1 | CASSPNGTGSPYESYEQYF | TGTGCCAGCAGCCCCAACGGGACAGGCTCTCCCTATGAATCCTACGAGCAGTACTTC
TRBJ2-7 | TRBV19 | . | TRBD1 | CASSPGQAYEQYF | TGTGCCAGTAGTCCGGGACAGGCCTACGAGCAGTACTTC
TRBJ1-4 | TRBV10-1 | . | . | CASSEAQGGEKLFF | TGCGCCAGCAGTGAAGCGCAAGGGGGTGAAAAACTGTTTTTT
TRBJ1-1 | TRBV6-6 | once | . | CASSYRSGGEAFF | TGTGCCAGCAGTTACCGGTCGGGTGGTGAAGCTTTCTTT
TRBJ1-5 | TRBV19 | . | . | CASSYPFPDSNQPQHF | TGTGCCAGTAGTTACCCCTTCCCGGACAGCAATCAGCCCCAGCATTTT